This T cell receptor (beta chain) was captured in a study of blood T cell repertoires in COVID-19 (dated by TCRdb to the early 2020s). Notes on the research overall: Collaborator samples came from the United States, Italy and Spain and covered acute and convalescent phases of COVID-19. A de-identified subject ID, COVID-19 status, age in years and sex were almost always included in the sample metadata. A freely available public database, intended as a resource for researchers studying the immune response to SARS-CoV-2, is where the repertoires were released. Samples came from the ongoing ImmuneRACE study (first 160 participants) plus 1,254 subjects from 6 global collaborators. The prospective study material was composed of cDNA or gDNA derived from T cells, B-cell-depleted T cells, or PBMCs. Deeply sampled blood TCRbeta repertoires from subjects exposed to, actively infected with, or recovered from COVID-19 were included in the dataset. Where available, HLA class I and class II types were obtained from metadata supplied by the sample provider rather than from assay-based typing. Study-level results and caveats: Clinical and demographic metadata were provided uncurated, with the amount varying by source and participant.

Note on this clone: Its antigen remains undetermined. No quality values exist for individual bases; no much larger clone is one base distant.

The immunoSEQ Assay, a bias-controlled multiplex PCR, was used to amplify TCRbeta CDR3 regions from genomic DNA. On the study's bioinformatics: Nucleated cell counts per sample were estimated from amplification of reference gene primers within the assay. To quantify the absolute abundance of each unique TCRbeta CDR3 rearrangement, sequence reads were collapsed and filtered. For each sample, productive Simpson clonality was calculated as the square root of Simpson's diversity index over productive rearrangements. TCRdb's version of the immuneACCESS table is confined to in-frame rearrangements and falls short of the full clone set. An unresolved V gene accounts for under half of the shortfall where checked; the remainder is of unknown origin. The DNA was the basis for D and trimming; V, J and clone size are from that table. The sample table records around 250,000 clones; around 86% of these occur just once. Approximately 7% of the sample belongs to the ten largest clones.

The collaborating institutions used their own protocols to collect whole blood in K2EDTA tubes. For TCRbeta analysis, collaborators shipped samples as frozen whole blood, isolated PBMCs, or DNA extracted from either of those sample types. Counted from cysteine to phenylalanine, this CDR3 has 16 amino acids. The retained sequence is limited to the CDR3, 48 bases, with the frame set at the first base. CDR1 and CDR2, looked up from the germline V gene (reference sequence), are LGHDT and YNNKEL. V is clipped by 4 bases and J by 2 bases, and the sequence between their germline boundaries is 15 bases long.

This receptor chain uses TRBV3-1 (or the pseudogene TRBV3-2) and TRBJ1-3, with the D gene not clear enough to name. The specimen was peripheral blood. This clonotype originated in a woman aged 70 to 79 with active or convalescent COVID-19. The CDR3 reads as follows: CASSPSVAPAGNTIYF. The nucleotide sequence reads as follows: TGTGCCAGCAGCCCATCGGTAGCCCCAGCTGGAAACACCATATATTTT.